This is a list of T cell receptor beta chains from one sample in a study of identifying expanded T cells in peripheral blood. Sequencing used immunoSEQ multiplex PCR; TCRdb keeps in-frame clones, though not all of them. The table records 75,000 to 95,000 clones, roughly 89% of them present only once. The source material was blood. The source of these receptors is a person aged 18 to 75 in good health. Each CDR3 is given with its conserved first and last residue. The size of a clone is reported for some rows only, either as once, few or many, or as a class for expanded clones.

CDR3aa: CASSRQGGYGYTF; v_gene: TRBV21-1; abundance: -
CDR3aa: CASSPLRPTGAFF; v_gene: TRBV5-1; abundance: -
CDR3aa: CASSWGRKGSTYF; v_gene: TRBV5-5; abundance: -
CDR3aa: CASMGDRGLGNTIYF; v_gene: TRBV2; abundance: -
CDR3aa: CASSSPGFGLYSNQPQHF; v_gene: TRBV28; abundance: -
CDR3aa: CASSIGGTEVGETQYF; v_gene: TRBV19; abundance: -
CDR3aa: CASSARGNQPQHF; v_gene: TRBV9; abundance: -
CDR3aa: CSTNRQGGNTEAFF; v_gene: TRBV29-1; abundance: -
CDR3aa: CASSLTRTGGYEQFF; v_gene: TRBV5-1; abundance: -
CDR3aa: CASSERTSPGASGATDTQYF; v_gene: TRBV6-1; abundance: -
CDR3aa: CASSVYGNTEAFF; v_gene: TRBV9; abundance: -
CDR3aa: CASSGIAGNTDTQYF; v_gene: TRBV19; abundance: -
CDR3aa: CASSESSSGNTIYF; v_gene: TRBV9; abundance: few
CDR3aa: CASSPEGVASPLHF; v_gene: TRBV18; abundance: -
CDR3aa: CASSLVAAGDEQFF; v_gene: TRBV5-1; abundance: -
CDR3aa: CASSTLAERLYF; v_gene: TRBV19; abundance: -
CDR3aa: CASGESGPQHF; v_gene: TRBV12-5; abundance: once
CDR3aa: CASRAPGGAVDTQYF; v_gene: TRBV19; abundance: once
CDR3aa: CASSSVVRERAGNTIYF; v_gene: TRBV5-6; abundance: once
CDR3aa: CASSLGAGWPQHF; v_gene: TRBV7-8; abundance: -
CDR3aa: CASSEAPGTGYEQYF; v_gene: TRBV6-1; abundance: -
CDR3aa: CASSLARGATYEQYF; v_gene: TRBV7-2; abundance: -
CDR3aa: CASSLEQYSEAFF; v_gene: TRBV5-1; abundance: -
CDR3aa: CASSQFPGLAGASDEQYF; v_gene: TRBV4-1; abundance: -
CDR3aa: CASSIVAPSGEQFF; v_gene: TRBV19; abundance: -
CDR3aa: CASSVGGTNTEAFF; v_gene: TRBV9; abundance: few
CDR3aa: CASSGQERGYTF; v_gene: TRBV9; abundance: -
CDR3aa: CASNQGLAGDNEQFF; v_gene: TRBV2; abundance: -
CDR3aa: CASKLPTDPYEQYF; v_gene: TRBV2; abundance: -
CDR3aa: CASGRQGSYEQYF; v_gene: TRBV27; abundance: -
CDR3aa: CATSRETDSLYNSPLHF; v_gene: TRBV15; abundance: -
CDR3aa: CAWSTGGGEQPQHF; v_gene: TRBV30; abundance: few
CDR3aa: CASRRGGNADTQYF; v_gene: TRBV2; abundance: -
CDR3aa: CASSLTSSRSYEQYF; v_gene: TRBV5-5; abundance: -
CDR3aa: CASSVDRADTQYF; v_gene: TRBV7-6; abundance: -
CDR3aa: CASSLDRRDSTQYF; v_gene: TRBV11-1; abundance: -
CDR3aa: CASSYGTGAGANVLTF; v_gene: TRBV6-5; abundance: once
CDR3aa: CASSSDSTIRYNEQFF; v_gene: TRBV7-2; abundance: -
CDR3aa: CASSLSPYTGELFF; v_gene: TRBV6-4; abundance: -
CDR3aa: CASSSGDRELMNTEAFF; v_gene: TRBV5-1; abundance: -
CDR3aa: CASSPRGSGANVLTF; v_gene: TRBV2; abundance: -
CDR3aa: CASSPGQGGRSNQPQHF; v_gene: TRBV18; abundance: few